This passage covers 21 T cell receptor beta chains from one sample sequenced in a study of regulatory T cells in long-lasting Graves disease. As for time point: newly diagnosed GD, antithyroid drugs for less than 3 months. PBMCs were the source of the RNA used for TCR sequencing. Arm-PCR of CDR3 regions and iRepertoire HTBI primers were the basis on which TCR beta libraries were built. TCRdb analysed the multiplex PCR reads with MiXCR anew, one entry per CDR3 protein. The profile shows about 430,000 distinct CDR3 sequences, 15% of them singletons. These data were also reused for a study on T cells in Graves' hyperthyroidism and ophthalmopathy.

The sequencing used peripheral blood mononuclear cells (PBMCs), collected at new diagnosis, from a patient treated with antithyroid drugs. The receptors derive from a woman aged 40 to 50 with Graves disease.

Many counts were recorded for this clonotype. The J gene is TRBJ2-2, the V gene TRBV7-2; TRBD2 is a possible D gene (5 bases). V was shortened by 4 bases and J by 6 bases, with 15 bases between the two germline ends. Germline V gene data show CDR1 as SGHTA and CDR2 as FQGNSA. The CDR3 length is 15 residues. Here the CDR3 reads CASSSWLGSAGELFF. Written as DNA, the CDR3 is TGTGCCAGCAGCTCATGGCTTGGGAGCGCCGGGGAGCTGTTTTTT.

This clonotype showed up just a few times. The V gene is TRBV10-1, the J gene TRBJ2-2; D is possibly TRBD1 (5 bases). Trimming pared 3 bases from V and 5 bases from J, leaving 19 bases between. The germline gives CDR1 WNHNN, CDR2 SYGVQD (reference sequence). CDR3 length equals 17 residues. CDR3 nucleotides: TGCGCCAGCAGTGAACCAGACAGCGCTGTGGGGACCGGGGAGCTGTTTTTT. It encodes CASSEPDSAVGTGELFF.

The J gene is TRBJ2-1, the V gene TRBV15; no definite D call. This CDR3 comprises 13 residues. V was clipped by 3 bases and J by 0 bases, with 3 bases between them. Germline CDR1 and CDR2: LNHNV and YYDKDF (reference sequence). CDR3: CATSRGSYNEQFF. The CDR3 bases are TGTGCCACCAGCAGGGGCTCCTACAATGAGCAGTTCTTC.

This clonotype was seen many times. The genes are TRBV11-3 and TRBJ2-2; the D gene is possibly TRBD2 (6 bases). The V gene's germline CDR1 is SGHNT and CDR2 YENEEA. V lost 1 base and J 1 base, leaving 7 bases between the germline ends. The CDR3 contains 15 residues. This CDR3 is CASSLGGMNTGELFF. The CDR3 nucleotides read TGTGCCAGCAGCTTAGGCGGGATGAACACCGGGGAGCTGTTTTTT.

A word on this clonotype: A far larger clone is a single base away, which makes a read error likely. J is TRBJ2-7 and V is TRBV2; D might be TRBD1 (6 bases). CDR1 is SNHLY, CDR2 FYNNEI, per germline. The CDR3 has 13 amino acids. Trimming took 6 bases from V and 7 from J, leaving 16 bases between them. The CDR3 sequence is CASSFHRAREQYF. The CDR3 DNA sequence: TGTGCCAGCAGCTTTCACAGGGCCCGTGAGCAGTACTTC.

In this sample, this clonotype turned up many times. The V call is TRBV20-1, the J call TRBJ2-1; 10 bases are shared with TRBD1. The CDR3 is made up of 16 amino acids. In germline, CDR1 is DFQATT, CDR2 SNEGSKA (reference sequence). The V and J ends lost 1 base and 7 bases, in that order; junction bases with no gene match: 10. The CDR3 nucleotides read TGCAGTGCTAGAGCCCCCCCCGGGACAGGGGTAAATGAGCAGTTCTTC. Its protein product is CSARAPPGTGVNEQFF.

This clonotype showed up just a few times. This chain joins TRBV30 and TRBJ2-1, with a tentative D call TRBD2 (5 bases). Deletions cut 1 base from V and 0 bases from J, with 22 bases between. The CDR3 has 19 amino acids. From germline, CDR1 is GTSNPN and CDR2 SVGIG (reference sequence). In DNA, the CDR3 is TGTGCCTGGAGTGGGGATGGAGGTGGGTCCCCGAGCTCCTACAATGAGCAGTTCTTC. Amino acids: CAWSGDGGGSPSSYNEQFF.

The V gene is TRBV20-1, the J gene TRBJ2-3; 7 positions agree with TRBD2. The germline CDR1 and CDR2 sequences are DFQATT and SNEGSKA (reference sequence). After removal of 4 bases from V and 2 bases from J, the junction contained 6 bases not matched to a gene. There are 14 residues in the CDR3. CDR3 residues: CSAIISGPTDTQYF. CDR3 DNA sequence: TGCAGTGCTATAATTAGCGGGCCCACAGATACGCAGTATTTT.

The chain joins TRBV9 to TRBJ1-6; D call uncertain. V gave up 4 bases and J gave up 9 bases, with 17 bases separating them. Germline V gene lookup returns CDR1 SGDLS and CDR2 YYNGEE. The CDR3 consists of 15 residues. In DNA form, the CDR3 reads TGTGCCAGCAGCCCCGGACCCCTTTTCTTTTCACCCCTCCACTTT. Its protein product is CASSPGPLFFSPLHF.

A remark on this clonotype: One end of the junction fails to match germline, which may point to a read error. The rearrangement links TRBV10-2 to TRBJ2-5, with 11 positions matching TRBD2. The CDR3 has 15 amino acids. CDR1 WSHSY and CDR2 SAAADI come from the germline V gene. For the CDR3, the DNA is TGCGCCAGCAGTGGACTAGCGGGGCCCCAAGAGACCCAGTGCTTC. Encoded protein: CASSGLAGPQETQCF.

This clonotype was found many times. J is TRBJ1-3 and V is TRBV12-3 or TRBV12-4, with no clear D. The V and J ends lost 8 bases and 0 bases respectively, with 8 bases between them. CDR3 size: 13 residues. CDR3 sequence reads: CASRTSSGNTIYF. As DNA, the CDR3 is TGTGCCAGCCGGACTAGCTCTGGAAACACCATATATTTT.

The chain employs TRBV4-2 and TRBJ2-7; a possible D gene is TRBD2 (6 bases). Trimming took off 0 bases at V and 0 bases at J, with 12 bases between the two ends. The length of the CDR3 is 16 residues. CDR1 LGHNA and CDR2 YNFKEQ come from the germline V gene. The CDR3 region is CASSQEGTYSSYEQYF. The CDR3, as DNA: TGTGCCAGCAGCCAAGAGGGGACTTATAGCTCCTACGAGCAGTACTTC.

This clonotype was counted only a few times. A much larger clone differs from this one at a single base, so this may be a read error. This rearrangement joins TRBV30 to TRBJ1-2; maybe TRBD1 (6 bases). CDR3 length: 13 residues. The germline V and J ends were trimmed by 1 base and 2 bases, with 8 bases remaining between them. Per germline, CDR1 GTSNPN and CDR2 SVGIG (reference sequence). The CDR3 bases are TGTGCCTGGAGTGAGGGGGTAAACTATGGCTACACCTTC. Translation gives CAWSEGVNYGYTF.

This clonotype has just a few counts. The V call is TRBV10-1, the J call TRBJ2-1; 8 bases line up with TRBD2. The CDR3 contains 15 residues. With 8 bases clipped from V and 9 bases from J, the junction kept 15 bases outside the gene matches. Germline values: CDR1 WNHNN, CDR2 SYGVQD (reference sequence). The CDR3: CASPVSSAGAAEQFF. DNA of the CDR3: TGCGCCAGCCCCGTGTCTTCAGCGGGAGCGGCTGAGCAGTTCTTC.

This clonotype was seen a handful of times. This may arise from a read error, as a much more abundant clone is one base away. This rearrangement joins TRBV27 to TRBJ2-5; D may be TRBD1 or TRBD2 (5 bases each). The CDR3 spans 17 residues. V was clipped by 2 bases and J by 5 bases, with 21 bases between them. Per the germline V gene, CDR1 is MNHEY and CDR2 is SMNVEV (reference sequence). The CDR3 is CASSLRGPGSGRETQYF. The CDR3, as DNA: TGTGCCAGCAGTTTACGGGGACCAGGGTCTGGTAGGGAGACCCAGTACTTC.

This clonotype was detected many times. This CDR3 is CAESRQVFTDTQYF. CDR3 DNA: TGTGCCGAATCCAGACAGGTTTTCACAGATACGCAGTATTTT. The chain is built from TRBV2 and TRBJ2-3; possible D gene TRBD1, 6 bases. Germline values: CDR1 SNHLY, CDR2 FYNNEI. Deletions cut 11 bases from V and 2 bases from J, with 17 bases between. CDR3 length: 14 amino acids.

This clonotype was observed at least ten times. This rearrangement joins TRBV4-2 to TRBJ2-7; 10 bases agree with TRBD2. The germline gives CDR1 LGHNA, CDR2 YNFKEQ. The CDR3 contains 15 residues. J was trimmed by 4 bases and V by 0 bases; bases with no gene match: 3. CDR3 sequence reads: CASSQDLAGVYEQYF. The CDR3, as DNA: TGTGCCAGCAGCCAAGATCTAGCGGGAGTGTACGAGCAGTACTTC.

The V and J genes are TRBV7-6 and TRBJ2-5; D uncertain. There are 13 residues in the CDR3. Trimming shortened V by 1 base and J by 3 bases, and 6 bases separated the two germline ends. Germline V gene lookup returns CDR1 SGHVS and CDR2 FNYEAQ. The CDR3 DNA reads TGTGCCAGCAGCTTAGGGATTGAAGAGACCCAGTACTTC. This translates into CASSLGIEETQYF.

The chain carries TRBV18 and TRBJ2-7, with D tentatively TRBD1 (6 bases). The CDR3 extends over 15 amino acids. With 2 bases removed from V and 4 bases from J, the gap between germline ends came to 15 bases. Germline lookup yields CDR1 KGHSH and CDR2 LQKENI. The CDR3 loop is CASSPTGTPGYEQYF. The CDR3, as DNA: TGTGCCAGCTCACCAACAGGGACACCAGGATACGAGCAGTACTTC.

With respect to this clonotype: This may be a read error: a much more frequent sequence differs by one nucleotide. The chain employs TRBV11-2 and TRBJ1-3; D is possibly TRBD1 (5 bases). The germline V gene encodes CDR1 SGHAT and CDR2 FQNNGV. The CDR3 length is 16 residues. CDR3 sequence: CAGSNMGQNSGNTIYF. DNA of the CDR3: TGTGCCGGCAGTAACATGGGGCAGAACTCTGGAAACACCATATATTTT.

The chain carries TRBV9 and TRBJ2-3; 7 bases match TRBD2. The junction had 24 bases not matched to a gene; V was cut back by 3 bases and J by 2 bases. The germline V gene encodes CDR1 SGDLS and CDR2 YYNGEE. This CDR3 is 21 amino acids long. The CDR3 sequence is CASSAPPSIPGLPAYTDTQYF. In DNA form, the CDR3 reads TGTGCCAGCAGCGCACCCCCCAGTATCCCGGGACTACCTGCGTACACAGATACGCAGTATTTT.